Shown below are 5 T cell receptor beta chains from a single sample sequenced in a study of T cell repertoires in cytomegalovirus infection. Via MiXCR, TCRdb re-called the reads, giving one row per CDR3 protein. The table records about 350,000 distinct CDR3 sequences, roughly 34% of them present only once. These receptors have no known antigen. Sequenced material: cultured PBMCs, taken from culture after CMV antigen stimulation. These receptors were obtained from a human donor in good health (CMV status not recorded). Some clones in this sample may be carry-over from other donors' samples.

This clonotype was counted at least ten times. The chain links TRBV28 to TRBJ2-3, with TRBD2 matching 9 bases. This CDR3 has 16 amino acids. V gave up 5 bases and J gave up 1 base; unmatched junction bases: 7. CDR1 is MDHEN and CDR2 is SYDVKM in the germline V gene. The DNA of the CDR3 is TGTGCCAGCAGTGGGACTAGCTTCACTCGCACAGATACGCAGTATTTT. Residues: CASSGTSFTRTDTQYF.

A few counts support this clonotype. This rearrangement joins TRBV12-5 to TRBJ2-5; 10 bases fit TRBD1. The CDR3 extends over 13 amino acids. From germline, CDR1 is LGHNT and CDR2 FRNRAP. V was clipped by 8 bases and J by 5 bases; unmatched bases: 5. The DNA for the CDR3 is TGTGCTAGTACCGGGACAGGGGATGAGACCCAGTACTTC. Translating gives CASTGTGDETQYF.

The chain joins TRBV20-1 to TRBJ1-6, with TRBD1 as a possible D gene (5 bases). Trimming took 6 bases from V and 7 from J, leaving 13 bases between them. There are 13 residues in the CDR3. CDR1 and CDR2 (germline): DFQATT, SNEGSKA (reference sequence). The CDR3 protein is CSARENGNSPLHF. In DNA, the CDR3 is TGCAGTGCCAGGGAAAATGGAAATTCACCCCTCCACTTT.

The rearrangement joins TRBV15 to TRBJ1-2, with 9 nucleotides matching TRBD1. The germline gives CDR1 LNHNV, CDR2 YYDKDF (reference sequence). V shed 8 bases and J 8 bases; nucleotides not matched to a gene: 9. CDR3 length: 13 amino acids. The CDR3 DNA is TGTGCCACCCGAGGGACAGGGTTCGGGGGCTACACCTTC. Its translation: CATRGTGFGGYTF.

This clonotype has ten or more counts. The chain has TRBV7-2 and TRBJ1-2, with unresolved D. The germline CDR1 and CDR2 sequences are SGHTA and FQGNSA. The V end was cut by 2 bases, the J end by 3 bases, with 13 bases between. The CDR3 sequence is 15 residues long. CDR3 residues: CASSLTRSDYYGYTF. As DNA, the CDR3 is TGTGCCAGCAGCTTAACACGCTCTGACTACTATGGCTACACCTTC.